This T cell receptor (beta chain) was recovered during a study of CD8+CD57+ T cells in acquired aplastic anemia. Across the whole study: When averaged, DNA from sorted CD4+ and CD8+ cells came to around 3.1 ug. Broader study findings: Patients and healthy controls showed no significant CD8+ Simpson's diversity difference. In common between the patients and the controls were twenty-nine CD8+ CDR3 sequences.

V was clipped by 1 base and J by 7 bases, with 13 bases between them. CDR1 is LNHDA, CDR2 SQIVND, per germline (reference sequence). CDR3 length: 14 amino acids. This clonotype was seen once. Its target is not known. Likely a read error: the CDR3 ends without its conserved phenylalanine or tryptophan. Investigators profiled TCR beta VDJ and CDR3 from genomic DNA template. From the reads, TCRdb called clonotypes with MiXCR, one entry per CDR3 protein. The sample holds about 420,000 distinct CDR3 sequences, roughly 64% seen once. The chain carries TRBV19 and TRBJ1-2; maybe TRBD1 (5 bases). This sequence originates from a human donor in good health, serving as a control. Sequenced material: sorted CD4+, CD8+, or CD8+CD57+ T cells (not recorded which) from PBMCs. The CDR3 coding sequence is TGTGCCAGTAGTATAGGACAGCAGAGCTGTGGCTACACCCTC. Translation gives CASSIGQQSCGYTL.